The 6 T cell receptor beta chains below come from one sample, sequenced in a study of blood T cell repertoires in COVID-19. Libraries were prepared by immunoSEQ multiplex PCR; TCRdb keeps only in-frame clonotypes and omits some of them. The table has some 300,000 clones, 90% seen once. The sequencing sample was made of PBMCs or T cells enriched from blood (not recorded which). The receptors originated from a woman aged 25 to 45 who had been exposed to COVID-19.

The rearrangement uses TRBV2 and TRBJ2-1; TRBD2 matches 9 bases. The CDR3 is 16 amino acids. The J segment lost 8 bases and the V segment lost 6 bases, leaving 14 bases of the junction unmatched. Germline V gives CDR1 SNHLY, CDR2 FYNNEI. This CDR3 is CASRIDGGGASHEQFF. In nucleotides, the CDR3 is TGTGCCAGCAGGATCGATGGCGGGGGGGCCTCCCATGAGCAGTTCTTC. The full variable domain, in which reference TRBV2 and TRBJ2-1 provide the parts outside the CDR3, is EPEVTQTPSHQVTQMGQEVILRCVPISNHLYFYWYRQILGQKVEFLVSFYNNEISEKSEIFDDQFSVERPDGSNFTLKIRSTKLEDSAMYFCASRIDGGGASHEQFFGPGTRLTVL.

This clone was counted a single time. V gene TRBV7-2 combines with J gene TRBJ1-2; D is uncertain. The CDR3 covers 14 residues. Germline CDR1 is SGHTA and CDR2 is FQGNSA. Trimming shortened V by 4 bases and J by 5 bases, and 14 bases separated the two germline ends. The CDR3 here is CASSSDARGYGYTF. Here the CDR3 DNA reads TGTGCCAGCAGCTCGGACGCCCGAGGGTATGGCTACACCTTC.

The CDR3 sequence is CASSINRRPQHF. CDR3 nucleotide sequence: TGTGCCAGTAGTATAAACCGCAGGCCCCAGCATTTT. The rearrangement uses TRBV19 and TRBJ1-5; D gene uncertain. Germline V lookup: CDR1 LNHDA, CDR2 SQIVND (reference sequence). CDR3 size: 12 residues. Trimming took off 2 bases at V and 9 bases at J, with 8 bases between the two ends.

The chain carries TRBV1 and TRBJ1-2; no check of the table's D call, TRBD1, against the DNA was made. TRBV1 is a pseudogene locus. The CDR3 consists of 17 residues. CDR3 bases: TGCACCAGCAGCCAAGATCAGGCAGGGGCCGCTCCATATGGCTACACCTTC. It is translated as CTSSQDQAGAAPYGYTF.

V gene TRBV9 combines with J gene TRBJ2-3, with TRBD2 as a possible D gene (6 bases). This CDR3 has 12 residues. CDR1 is SGDLS and CDR2 is YYNGEE in the germline V gene. The V and J ends lost 5 bases and 5 bases respectively, with 9 bases between them. This chain's CDR3 is CASSRLVDTQYF. DNA of the CDR3: TGTGCCAGCAGTCGACTAGTAGATACGCAGTATTTT.

The V gene is TRBV7-9, the J gene TRBJ1-6, with a possible D match to TRBD1 (5 bases). The germline CDR1 and CDR2 sequences are SEHNR and FQNEAQ (reference sequence). The CDR3 covers 16 residues. V gave up 1 base and J gave up 6 bases, with 13 bases separating them. The DNA for the CDR3 is TGTGCCAGCAGCTTAGGGGCAGGGCTGTCTAATTCACCCCTCCACTTT. Its translation: CASSLGAGLSNSPLHF.